Presented here are 27 T cell receptor beta chains from one specimen sequenced in a study of blood T cell repertoires in COVID-19. Profiled with immunoSEQ multiplex PCR; TCRdb holds only in-frame clones, not every one. The sample contains some 240,000 clones, around 87% of which appear only once. Sequencing was done on a sample of PBMCs or T cells enriched from blood (not recorded which). The receptors were sampled from a woman in her forties with acute COVID-19.

This rearrangement joins TRBV4-2 to TRBJ2-7, with no clear D. Germline V gene data show CDR1 as LGHNA and CDR2 as YNFKEQ. Trimming took off 1 base at V and 0 bases at J, with 10 bases between the two ends. There are 15 residues in the CDR3. CDR3 residues: CASSQGRGYSYEQYF. The CDR3 DNA reads as TGTGCCAGCAGCCAAGGACGCGGATACTCCTACGAGCAGTACTTC.

The rearrangement links TRBV7-2 to TRBJ2-3; D call uncertain. CDR1 SGHTA and CDR2 FQGNSA come from the germline V gene. The CDR3 contains 12 residues. Trimming removed 11 bases from V and 1 base from J, with 10 bases in between. The CDR3 DNA reads as TGTGCCGCACTACGACGCACAGATACGCAGTATTTT. Protein product: CAALRRTDTQYF.

This clone came up once. V is TRBV3-1 (or the pseudogene TRBV3-2) and J is TRBJ1-3, with TRBD1 as a possible D gene (5 bases). V shed 4 bases and J shed 0 bases, with 13 bases lying between them. Germline V lookup: CDR1 LGHDT, CDR2 YNNKEL (reference sequence). This CDR3 is 16 amino acids long. The CDR3, as DNA: TGTGCCAGCAGCCGCTACGACAGCAACTCTGGAAACACCATATATTTT. Translating gives CASSRYDSNSGNTIYF.

V and J are TRBV19 and TRBJ1-5, with 10 bases matching TRBD1. Germline V gives CDR1 LNHDA, CDR2 SQIVND (reference sequence). The CDR3 covers 19 residues. The V segment lost 5 bases and the J segment 0 bases; nucleotides outside the gene matches: 13. The CDR3 sequence is CASSFGSGQGNPSNQPQHF. The DNA for the CDR3 is TGTGCCAGTAGTTTCGGCTCGGGACAGGGGAATCCTAGCAATCAGCCCCAGCATTTT.

V gene TRBV15 combines with J gene TRBJ1-2, with D possibly being TRBD1 (6 bases). V gave up 5 bases and J gave up 6 bases, with 16 bases separating them. Germline values: CDR1 LNHNV, CDR2 YYDKDF (reference sequence). The CDR3 loop spans 14 amino acids. Written as DNA, the CDR3 is TGTGCCACCAGCCCTCGTCGCCAGGGGAATGGCTACACCTTC. Translation: CATSPRRQGNGYTF.

The chain joins TRBV4-2 to TRBJ1-2; a weak D match, TRBD1 (6 bases). V lost 2 bases, J lost 8 bases, and 21 bases lay in between. The CDR3 spans 16 residues. The germline V gene has CDR1 LGHNA and CDR2 YNFKEQ. CDR3 nucleotides: TGTGCCAGCAGCCAAAATGAAAGGGGGTCTCAGAGGGGCTACACCTTC. This sequence encodes CASSQNERGSQRGYTF.

This chain joins TRBV5-1 and TRBJ2-1, with D maybe TRBD2 (6 bases). This CDR3 spans 16 amino acids. Looked up from germline, CDR1 is SGHRS and CDR2 is YFSETQ. The V and J ends lost 0 bases and 6 bases respectively, with 16 bases between them. Written as DNA, the CDR3 is TGCGCCAGCAGCTTGGCCTTTCTGTACGGGGGCAATGAGCAGTTCTTC. Amino acid sequence: CASSLAFLYGGNEQFF. The full variable domain, rest sourced from reference TRBV5-1 and TRBJ2-1, is KAGVTQTPRYLIKTRGQQVTLSCSPISGHRSVSWYQQTPGQGLQFLFEYFSETQRNKGNFPGRFSGRQFSNSRSEMNVSTLELGDSALYLCASSLAFLYGGNEQFFGPGTRLTVL.

V is TRBV11-2 and J is TRBJ2-3, with 10 nucleotides matching TRBD2. From germline, CDR1 is SGHAT and CDR2 FQNNGV. Unmatched junction bases numbered 7, after V lost 2 bases and J lost 2 bases. The CDR3 has 17 residues. DNA for the CDR3: TGTGCCAGCAGCTTATCCCGGACTAGCGGACACACAGATACGCAGTATTTT. It specifies CASSLSRTSGHTDTQYF.

The chain couples TRBV10-3 to TRBJ2-3; D is possibly TRBD2 (6 bases). Germline V lookup: CDR1 ENHRY, CDR2 SYGVKD. The CDR3 sequence is 12 residues long. The CDR3 region is CGRRRGTDTQYF. The CDR3 DNA reads as TGTGGGAGGCGGAGGGGCACAGATACGCAGTATTTT.

This chain joins TRBV14 and TRBJ2-1, with D possibly being TRBD2 (6 bases). Germline-derived CDR1 and CDR2 are SGHDN and FVKESK. The ends were cut back, 0 bases at V and 2 bases at J, with 17 bases in the middle. This CDR3 has 18 residues. This CDR3 reads CASSQDRSVGGTYNEQFF. In nucleotides, the CDR3 is TGTGCCAGCAGCCAAGATCGGAGCGTGGGAGGCACCTACAATGAGCAGTTCTTC.

The CDR3 reads CATSRVSGTGGAGGHFIPYEQYF. For the CDR3, the DNA is TGTGCCACCAGCAGAGTCAGCGGGACAGGGGGAGCGGGAGGGCACTTCATACCCTACGAGCAGTACTTC. The chain carries TRBV15 and TRBJ2-7; possibly TRBD1 for D (11 bases). V was clipped by 1 base and J by 2 bases, with 36 bases between them. CDR1 LNHNV and CDR2 YYDKDF come from the germline V gene (reference sequence). The CDR3 is 23 amino acids.

The chain combines TRBV7-9 with TRBJ1-1, with D hard to call. The length of the CDR3 is 13 residues. V lost 5 bases, J lost 0 bases, and 7 bases lay in between. Germline CDR1 is SEHNR and CDR2 is FQNEAQ (reference sequence). CDR3 nucleotides: TGTGCCAGCAGCCCTATTATGAACACTGAAGCTTTCTTT. Encoded protein: CASSPIMNTEAFF.

The gene calls are TRBV10-3 and TRBJ1-1; TRBD1 is a possible D gene (6 bases). CDR1 is ENHRY and CDR2 is SYGVKD in the germline V gene. The CDR3 loop spans 13 amino acids. V dropped 6 bases and J dropped 5 bases, with 13 bases sitting between them. The CDR3 coding sequence is TGTGCCATCAGCGACTCTAGGGGGACTGAAGCTTTCTTT. Encoded protein: CAISDSRGTEAFF.

The chain employs TRBV15 and TRBJ2-7; 7 bases line up with TRBD2. CDR3 length: 16 residues. The ends lost 0 bases at V and 4 bases at J; junction bases unmatched: 9. CDR1 is LNHNV, CDR2 YYDKDF, per germline (reference sequence). The CDR3 DNA follows: TGTGCCACCAGCAGAGATCTTAGGCGGGAGCCATACGAGCAGTACTTC. Amino acid sequence: CATSRDLRREPYEQYF.

The genes are TRBV12-3 or TRBV12-4 and TRBJ2-5; possibly TRBD1 for D (6 bases). This CDR3 is 13 amino acids long. Trimming removed 4 bases at V and 5 bases at J, with 11 bases between. The CDR3 reads CASSWTARETQYF. CDR3 nucleotide sequence: TGTGCCAGCAGTTGGACAGCCCGGGAGACCCAGTACTTC.

CDR3 nucleotide sequence: TGCGCCAGCAGCCCCCACGGCATGGGGACAGGCAACACTGAAGCTTTCTTT. Its translation: CASSPHGMGTGNTEAFF. The rearrangement joins TRBV5-1 to TRBJ1-1; 8 bases map to TRBD1. The CDR3 has 17 residues. J was trimmed by 2 bases and V by 4 bases; bases with no gene match: 13. Looked up from germline, CDR1 is SGHRS and CDR2 is YFSETQ. Combining the CDR3 with reference TRBV5-1 and TRBJ1-1 gives the whole variable domain KAGVTQTPRYLIKTRGQQVTLSCSPISGHRSVSWYQQTPGQGLQFLFEYFSETQRNKGNFPGRFSGRQFSNSRSEMNVSTLELGDSALYLCASSPHGMGTGNTEAFFGQGTRLTVV.

The rearrangement uses TRBV7-8 and TRBJ2-5; 12 nucleotides match TRBD2. Trimming took 0 bases from V and 13 from J; bases not matched to a gene: 9. CDR3 length: 15 residues. Germline values: CDR1 SGHVS, CDR2 FQNEAQ. In nucleotides, the CDR3 is TGTGCCAGCAGCTTAGCGTTTCTAGCGGGAGGGAGAGGGTACTTC. Translated: CASSLAFLAGGRGYF.

The chain combines TRBV7-5 with TRBJ2-7; TRBD1, the table's D call, was not compared with the DNA. TRBV7-5 is labeled a pseudogene. The CDR3 spans 16 residues. The CDR3 nucleotides read TGTGCCAGAAGCTTAGATCCGGGACAGGGTTCCTACGAGCAGTACTTC. Its protein product is CARSLDPGQGSYEQYF.

The chain links TRBV28 to TRBJ1-2, with D unclear. Germline CDR1 is MDHEN and CDR2 is SYDVKM. Trimming took 4 bases from V and 6 from J, leaving 12 bases between them. This CDR3 spans 13 amino acids. The CDR3, as DNA: TGTGCCAGCAGTTCCCGCCAGAATGATGGCTACACCTTC. Translated, it gives CASSSRQNDGYTF.

This chain links TRBV12-3 or TRBV12-4 with TRBJ1-2, with unresolved D. This CDR3 is built from 12 residues. V was cut by 6 bases and J by 4 bases, with 9 bases left in between. CDR3 sequence: CASSPDIYGYTF. In DNA, the CDR3 is TGTGCCAGCAGCCCTGACATCTATGGCTACACCTTC.

The chain employs TRBV5-6 and TRBJ1-1, with D maybe TRBD1 (5 bases). This CDR3 has 15 residues. Between the trimmed V and J ends, which lost 4 bases and 3 bases, there was a span of 16 bases. Germline lookup yields CDR1 SGHDT and CDR2 YYEEEE. CDR3 loop: CASSPGPGKDTEAFF. The CDR3, as DNA: TGTGCCAGCAGCCCAGGGCCCGGCAAGGACACTGAAGCTTTCTTT.

The chain links TRBV5-3 to TRBJ2-1; unclear D gene. TRBV5-3 is filed as an ORF, its function uncertain. Trimming took 6 bases from V and 8 from J, leaving 9 bases between them. The CDR3 runs 11 residues. The CDR3 spells CARTVCDEQFF. The CDR3 coding sequence is TGTGCCAGAACCGTATGCGATGAGCAGTTCTTC.

The V gene is TRBV14, the J gene TRBJ1-2, with 8 positions matching TRBD1. The CDR3 has 14 residues. Germline CDR1 and CDR2: SGHDN and FVKESK. Losses at the gene ends were 2 bases for V and 6 bases for J; bases not matched to a gene: 5. The CDR3 DNA reads as TGTGCCAGCAGCCAAACCGGGACAGGCCATGGCTACACCTTC. Its translation is CASSQTGTGHGYTF.

The chain recombines TRBV2 with TRBJ2-1; D remains unclear. Germline CDR1 and CDR2: SNHLY and FYNNEI. The CDR3 loop spans 12 amino acids. Trimming left V 5 bases short and J 7 bases short, with 9 bases between. CDR3 coding DNA: TGTGCCAGCAGTCCCTTTTTTAATGAGCAGTTCTTC. Protein product: CASSPFFNEQFF.

The V call is TRBV6-5, the J call TRBJ1-5, with TRBD1 as a possible D gene (6 bases). In germline, CDR1 is MNHEY, CDR2 SVGAGI. The CDR3 length is 15 residues. Trimming took 6 bases from V and 0 from J, leaving 12 bases between them. CDR3 in DNA: TGTGCCAGCAGCCAGTACAGGGATAGCAATCAGCCCCAGCATTTT. Protein product: CASSQYRDSNQPQHF.

This chain links TRBV6-5 with TRBJ2-5; TRBD2 aligns across 7 bases. The CDR3 has 14 amino acids. V dropped 7 bases and J dropped 3; count of bases not matched to a gene: 8. The germline gives CDR1 MNHEY, CDR2 SVGAGI. This CDR3 reads CASNAGDTEETQYF. CDR3 in DNA: TGTGCCAGCAACGCGGGAGACACCGAAGAGACCCAGTACTTC.

The J gene is TRBJ1-2, the V gene TRBV5-1; D is uncertain. The CDR3 is 15 amino acids. Germline CDR1 and CDR2: SGHRS and YFSETQ. V gave up 0 bases and J gave up 0 bases, with 9 bases separating them. CDR3 loop: CASSLGESANYGYTF. The CDR3 coding sequence is TGCGCCAGCAGCTTGGGAGAGAGCGCTAACTATGGCTACACCTTC.